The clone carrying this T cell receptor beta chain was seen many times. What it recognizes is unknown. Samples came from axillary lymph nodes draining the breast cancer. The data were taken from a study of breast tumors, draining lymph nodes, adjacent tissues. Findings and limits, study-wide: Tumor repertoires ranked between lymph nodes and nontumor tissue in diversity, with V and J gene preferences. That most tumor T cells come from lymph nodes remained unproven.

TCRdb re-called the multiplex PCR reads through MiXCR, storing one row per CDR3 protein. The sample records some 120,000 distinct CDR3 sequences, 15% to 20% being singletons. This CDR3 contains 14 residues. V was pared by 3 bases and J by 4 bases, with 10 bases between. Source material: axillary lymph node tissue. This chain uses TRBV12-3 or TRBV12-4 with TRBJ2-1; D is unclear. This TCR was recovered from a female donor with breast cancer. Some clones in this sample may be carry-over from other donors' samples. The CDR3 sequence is CASSFEAGYNEQFF. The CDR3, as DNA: TGTGCCAGCAGTTTTGAGGCTGGATACAATGAGCAGTTCTTC.